Sequencing of this T cell receptor beta chain was carried out in a study of identical twins. Template switching introduced a universal primer site, and the cDNA bore unique molecular identifiers. TCRdb independently ran MiXCR on the 5' RACE reads; one entry per CDR3 protein. The data show more than 1.5 million distinct CDR3 sequences, less than 35% seen once. This clonotype was seen a handful of times. Germline assignment: CDR1 LGHNA and CDR2 YNFKEQ. The CDR3 length is 16 residues. Germline trimming cut 0 bases from V and 2 bases from J; bases unmatched to any gene: 4. The chain uses TRBV4-2 and TRBJ2-1; 7 bases fit TRBD2. Sequences were obtained from cord blood. This receptor was identified in a newborn girl in good health. The CDR3 DNA reads TGTGCCAGCAGCCAAGAGGGTGGGGGGGCCTACAATGAGCAGTTCTTC. Amino acid sequence: CASSQEGGGAYNEQFF.